The sequence of this TCR beta chain was determined in a study of T cell responses to AZD1222 COVID-19 vaccine. General study results and limits: White British people made up most donors, females outnumbered males, and clonal diversity was possibly underestimated.

The CDR3 totals 14 residues. CDR1 is LGHNT and CDR2 is FRNRAP in the germline V gene. V shed 0 bases and J shed 5 bases, with 10 bases lying between them. The data were produced by immunoSEQ multiplex PCR, yet TCRdb's version contains in-frame clones alone and is incomplete. The table shows 150,000 to 200,000 clones, with about nine tenths occurring only once. With regard to this clone: What it binds is not known.

The chain employs TRBV12-5 and TRBJ1-1; the D gene is possibly TRBD1 (6 bases). The source was peripheral blood, collected on day 0 of AZD1222 vaccination. The clonotype originates from an adult in good health. CDR3 DNA sequence: TGTGCTAGTGGTTTGGTAAGGGGGGGGACTGAAGCTTTCTTT. Its translation is CASGLVRGGTEAFF.